The sequence of this TCR beta chain was determined in a study of blood T cell repertoires in COVID-19. Study-wide background: PBMCs, B-cell-depleted T cells, or T cells were the source of the cDNA or gDNA that made up the material.

Those enrolled, adults aged roughly 18 to 89 years, came from around 25 US areas. Participant-given clinical history determined each cohort assignment. In the original workflow: Amplification of reference gene primers provided the estimated nucleated cell counts. Clones were sequenced by immunoSEQ multiplex PCR, and TCRdb holds only the in-frame ones, with some missing. The V and J calls and clone size come from that table; D and trimming were worked out from the DNA. The profile shows more than 110,000 clones, around 82% of them singletons. The sequenced sample was PBMCs or T cells enriched from blood (not recorded which). This TCR derives from a man aged 35-49 years with acute COVID-19.

Here the CDR3 DNA reads TGTGCCACCCAGCTAGCGGGGACCTACGAGCAGTACTTC. Translated, it gives CATQLAGTYEQYF. The gene calls are TRBV6-5 and TRBJ2-7; TRBD2 matches 9 bases. Germline CDR1 MNHEY, CDR2 SVGAGI. The J segment lost 2 bases and the V segment lost 10 bases, leaving 6 bases of the junction unmatched. The CDR3 runs 13 residues.